This entry concerns a single T cell receptor (beta chain). Its antigen remains unidentified. This entry is derived from a study of cytotoxic CD8 clonotypes in ibrutinib-treated CLL. Study-wide background: Within the patient group, 11 were relapsed/refractory and about 15 treatment-naive, and 17 were IGHV unmutated. General study findings and limits: Rare overall, public clonotypes shrank or held steady under therapy.

The protocol was immunoSEQ multiplex PCR, while the TCRdb copy is restricted to in-frame clones and leaves out a portion. This sample has over 200,000 clones; 60% to 80% occur once, and the top ten carry more than 9.5%. Germline CDR1 reads MDHEN; CDR2 reads SYDVKM. The CDR3 runs to 14 residues. Trimming took 2 bases from V and 9 from J, leaving 14 bases between them. The source material was PBMCs, sampled after 12 months of ibrutinib treatment. The gene calls are TRBV28 and TRBJ2-4; D is undetermined. This sequence originates from a human donor with chronic lymphocytic leukemia. The CDR3: CASSLQMEWGIQYF. The CDR3 DNA reads TGTGCCAGCAGTTTACAGATGGAATGGGGCATTCAGTACTTC.